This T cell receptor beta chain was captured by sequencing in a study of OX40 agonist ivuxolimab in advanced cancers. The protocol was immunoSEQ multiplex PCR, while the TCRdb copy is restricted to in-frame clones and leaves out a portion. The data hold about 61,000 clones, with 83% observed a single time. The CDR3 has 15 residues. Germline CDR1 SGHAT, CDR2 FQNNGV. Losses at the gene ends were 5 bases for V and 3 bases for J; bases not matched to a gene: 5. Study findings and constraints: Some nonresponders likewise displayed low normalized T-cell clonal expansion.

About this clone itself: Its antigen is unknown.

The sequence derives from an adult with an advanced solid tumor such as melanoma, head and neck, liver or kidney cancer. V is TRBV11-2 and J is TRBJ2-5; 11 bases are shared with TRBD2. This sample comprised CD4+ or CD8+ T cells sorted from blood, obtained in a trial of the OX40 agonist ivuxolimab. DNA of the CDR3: TGTGCCAGCAGCCAGGGACTAGCGGTTAAAGAGACCCAGTACTTC. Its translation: CASSQGLAVKETQYF.